Shown below are 27 T cell receptor beta chains from a single sample sequenced in a study of T cell responses to AZD1222 COVID-19 vaccine. The repertoire was sequenced with immunoSEQ multiplex PCR; TCRdb's copy has only in-frame clones and lacks some. The sample yields 90,000 to 130,000 clones, about 92% seen once. The sequencing used peripheral blood, collected on day 0 of MenACWY control vaccination. These receptors were collected from an adult in good health.

This clone was picked up one time. The J gene is TRBJ2-3, the V gene TRBV4-2; weak D call: TRBD2 (5 bases). The V and J ends lost 5 bases and 5 bases respectively, with 8 bases between them. This CDR3 is 12 amino acids long. Germline V CDR1 and CDR2: LGHNA, YNFKEQ. DNA for the CDR3: TGTGCCAGCAGCGGGAGCGGAGATACGCAGTATTTT. It is translated as CASSGSGDTQYF.

The V and J genes are TRBV3-1 (or the pseudogene TRBV3-2) and TRBJ1-2, with TRBD1 matching 9 bases. This CDR3 is built from 16 residues. The germline V gene encodes CDR1 LGHDT and CDR2 YNNKEL (reference sequence). The V and J ends lost 4 bases and 2 bases, in that order; junction bases with no gene match: 8. CDR3: CASSPPGQGRNYGYTF. CDR3 DNA: TGTGCCAGCAGCCCTCCCGGACAGGGGCGAAACTATGGCTACACCTTC.

The CDR3 region has the DNA TGCGCCAGCAGCCAGGGACCTATGAACACTGAAGCTTTCTTT. Translated: CASSQGPMNTEAFF. This chain joins TRBV4-1 and TRBJ1-1; maybe TRBD1 (5 bases). Germline-derived CDR1 and CDR2 are MGHRA and YSYEKL. This CDR3 spans 14 amino acids. Trimming shortened V by 3 bases and J by 0 bases, and 8 bases separated the two germline ends.

The V call is TRBV6-5, the J call TRBJ2-3, with unresolved D. V dropped 2 bases and J dropped 0 bases, with 3 bases sitting between them. The CDR3 loop spans 13 amino acids. Germline loops: CDR1 MNHEY, CDR2 SVGAGI. The DNA of the CDR3 is TGTGCCAGCAGTTACGGGAGCACAGATACGCAGTATTTT. Translating it yields CASSYGSTDTQYF.

The J gene is TRBJ2-1, the V gene TRBV10-1, with 7 bases aligning to TRBD1. Germline V CDR1 and CDR2: WNHNN, SYGVQD (reference sequence). The CDR3 has 13 residues. J was trimmed by 7 bases and V by 8 bases; bases with no gene match: 8. This CDR3 is CASATGQTNEQFF. DNA of the CDR3: TGCGCCAGCGCGACGGGACAGACTAATGAGCAGTTCTTC.

The chain has TRBV10-3 and TRBJ2-7, with D unresolved. Looked up from germline, CDR1 is ENHRY and CDR2 is SYGVKD. The CDR3 consists of 12 residues. The germline V and J ends were trimmed by 3 bases and 7 bases, with 10 bases remaining between them. CDR3 bases: TGTGCCATCAGTGATAACAGCAATGAGCAGTACTTC. It translates to CAISDNSNEQYF.

As regards this clone: A read error may account for a junction end that differs from germline. The rearrangement links TRBV7-7 to TRBJ1-6, with a possible D match to TRBD1 (5 bases). Germline V CDR1 and CDR2: SSHAT, FNYEAQ (reference sequence). The CDR3 length is 19 residues. The DNA of the CDR3 is TGTGCTAGCAGCTTAGCGGGGCAGAACGACCTAGGGCTCAATTCACCCCTCCACTTT. Protein product: CASSLAGQNDLGLNSPLHF.

J is TRBJ2-7 and V is TRBV6-5; D may be TRBD1 (5 bases). Between the trimmed V and J ends, which lost 7 bases and 4 bases, there was a span of 17 bases. The CDR3 has 14 amino acids. CDR1 and CDR2 from the germline V gene are MNHEY and SVGAGI. CDR3 sequence: CASKRGRVGYEQYF. CDR3 coding DNA: TGTGCCAGCAAAAGGGGTAGGGTTGGGTACGAGCAGTACTTC.

V and J are TRBV11-2 and TRBJ1-5; perhaps TRBD1 as D (6 bases). V was trimmed by 5 bases and J by 7 bases, leaving 18 bases between them. Germline values: CDR1 SGHAT, CDR2 FQNNGV. The CDR3 contains 15 residues. In nucleotides, the CDR3 is TGTGCCAGCAGCATCTCCGGGACATACGGGCAGCCCCAGCATTTT. The encoded protein is CASSISGTYGQPQHF.

V and J are TRBV9 and TRBJ1-6, with D possibly matching TRBD1 (5 bases). V lost 3 bases, J lost 8 bases, and 15 bases lay in between. Germline V gene sequence: CDR1 SGDLS, CDR2 YYNGEE. The CDR3 has 15 amino acids. The CDR3 loop reads CASSAQWDRHSPLHF. The CDR3 DNA reads TGTGCCAGCAGCGCCCAGTGGGACCGGCATTCACCCCTCCACTTT.

The genes are TRBV2 and TRBJ2-7; 8 bases map to TRBD1. The CDR3 is made up of 14 amino acids. Trimming at V came to 6 bases and at J to 2 bases, leaving 6 bases not matched to a gene. Per germline, CDR1 SNHLY and CDR2 FYNNEI. The chain's CDR3 is CASRAGTGPYEQYF. The CDR3 region has the DNA TGTGCCAGCAGGGCCGGGACAGGACCCTACGAGCAGTACTTC.

The chain employs TRBV5-1 and TRBJ1-4; possible D gene TRBD1, 5 bases. The CDR3 totals 13 residues. Germline CDR1 and CDR2: SGHRS and YFSETQ. Trimming removed 4 bases from V and 10 bases from J, with 14 bases in between. CDR3 sequence reads: CASSTGPGGKLFF. CDR3 bases: TGCGCCAGCAGCACGGGGCCTGGGGGAAAACTGTTTTTT.

The V and J genes are TRBV11-1 and TRBJ2-5; D tentatively fits TRBD1 or TRBD2 (5 bases each). V was clipped by 2 bases and J by 5 bases, with 6 bases between them. CDR1 SGHAT and CDR2 FQDESV come from the germline V gene (reference sequence). The CDR3 runs to 12 residues. CDR3 loop: CASSLRGETQYF. In nucleotides, the CDR3 is TGTGCCAGCAGCTTACGGGGCGAGACCCAGTACTTC.

This chain links TRBV29-1 with TRBJ2-2; 8 nucleotides line up with TRBD1. The germline gives CDR1 SQVTM, CDR2 ANQGSEA. The V gene end was trimmed by 6 bases and the J gene end by 4 bases; junction bases not matched to a gene: 10. The CDR3 runs to 15 residues. The CDR3 nucleotides are TGCAGCGTGGTTGGGACAGGAACGGCCACCGGGGAGCTGTTTTTT. It translates to CSVVGTGTATGELFF.

The V call is TRBV7-9, the J call TRBJ2-2; 9 bases agree with TRBD2. CDR3 size: 17 residues. Germline assignment: CDR1 SEHNR and CDR2 FQNEAQ (reference sequence). After removal of 5 bases from V and 3 bases from J, the junction contained 10 bases not matched to a gene. The CDR3 sequence: CASSAKGQRGDTGELFF. The CDR3 bases are TGTGCCAGCAGCGCGAAGGGCCAGCGGGGGGACACCGGGGAGCTGTTTTTT.

The chain is built from TRBV19 and TRBJ2-2; D is perhaps TRBD1 (6 bases). V lost 6 bases to trimming and J lost 4 bases, with 18 bases between them. The CDR3 is 16 amino acids. Germline V gives CDR1 LNHDA, CDR2 SQIVND (reference sequence). The CDR3 sequence is CASRIQDGGRTGELFF. The CDR3 nucleotides are TGTGCCAGTAGAATCCAGGATGGGGGCCGCACCGGGGAGCTGTTTTTT. Variable domain in full (rest from reference TRBV19 and TRBJ2-2): DGGITQSPKYLFRKEGQNVTLSCEQNLNHDAMYWYRQDPGQGLRLIYYSQIVNDFQKGDIAEGYSVSREKKESFPLTVTSAQKNPTAFYLCASRIQDGGRTGELFFGEGSRLTVL.

This chain joins TRBV28 and TRBJ1-4; D ambiguous. Germline CDR1 MDHEN, CDR2 SYDVKM. Trimming shortened V by 4 bases and J by 8 bases, and 8 bases separated the two germline ends. This CDR3 contains 12 residues. CDR3 DNA sequence: TGTGCCAGCAGTTCCAACGAAGAAAAACTGTTTTTT. This translates into CASSSNEEKLFF. Drawing the rest from reference TRBV28 and TRBJ1-4, the complete variable domain is DVKVTQSSRYLVKRTGEKVFLECVQDMDHENMFWYRQDPGLGLRLIYFSYDVKMKEKGDIPEGYSVSREKKERFSLILESASTNQTSMYLCASSSNEEKLFFGSGTQLSVL.

The CDR3 DNA reads as TGTGCCAGCAGTCGGACGGCTGGTATCACTGAAGCTTTCTTT. Translating gives CASSRTAGITEAFF. V and J are TRBV6-4 and TRBJ1-1, with D hard to call. V shed 5 bases and J shed 4 bases, with 14 bases lying between them. The CDR3 loop spans 14 amino acids. In germline, CDR1 is MRHNA, CDR2 SNTAGT.

On this clone itself: This sample includes further DNA sequences coding for the same CDR3. The CDR3 here is CATSDRDRTNYGYTF. CDR3 bases: TGTGCCACCAGTGACAGGGACAGGACTAACTATGGCTACACCTTC. The chain has TRBV24-1 and TRBJ1-2; 8 bases fit TRBD1. This CDR3 comprises 15 residues. V dropped 4 bases and J dropped 0; count of bases not matched to a gene: 3. In germline, CDR1 is KGHDR, CDR2 SFDVKD.

This sequence joins TRBV11-2 and TRBJ1-6; no definite D call. The length of the CDR3 is 15 residues. V lost 1 base, J lost 1 base, and 5 bases lay in between. Germline CDR1 reads SGHAT; CDR2 reads FQNNGV. The CDR3 DNA follows: TGTGCCAGCAGCTTAGTAGGTTCCTATAATTCACCCCTCCACTTT. Translation: CASSLVGSYNSPLHF.

The chain employs TRBV7-9 and TRBJ1-3; D possibly corresponds to TRBD1 (5 bases). Deletions cut 5 bases from V and 3 bases from J, with 11 bases between. Germline CDR1 reads SEHNR; CDR2 reads FQNEAQ (reference sequence). CDR3 size: 14 residues. CDR3 region: CASSLWDVGNTIYF. In DNA, the CDR3 is TGTGCCAGCAGCCTCTGGGACGTTGGAAACACCATATATTTT.

This sequence joins TRBV7-2 and TRBJ1-6; 8 bases are shared with TRBD1. V shed 5 bases, J shed 3 bases, and the junction held 9 bases outside the gene matches. The germline CDR1 and CDR2 sequences are SGHTA and FQGNSA. This CDR3 is 17 amino acids long. CDR3 DNA sequence: TGTGCCAGCAGCATAACGACAGGGGCGAGCTATAATTCACCCCTCCACTTT. It encodes CASSITTGASYNSPLHF.

The chain has TRBV28 and TRBJ1-6; the D gene is possibly TRBD1 (6 bases). Trimming stripped 8 bases from V and 0 bases from J, with 11 bases between. The CDR3 is made up of 15 amino acids. Per germline, CDR1 MDHEN and CDR2 SYDVKM. This chain's CDR3 is CASGGRGSYNSPLHF. CDR3 nucleotides: TGTGCCAGCGGGGGCAGAGGCTCCTATAATTCACCCCTCCACTTT. The full variable domain, in which reference TRBV28 and TRBJ1-6 provide the parts outside the CDR3, is DVKVTQSSRYLVKRTGEKVFLECVQDMDHENMFWYRQDPGLGLRLIYFSYDVKMKEKGDIPEGYSVSREKKERFSLILESASTNQTSMYLCASGGRGSYNSPLHFGNGTRLTVT.

The chain employs TRBV7-9 and TRBJ2-5, with 9 bases matching TRBD2. The junction had 5 bases not matched to a gene; V was cut back by 1 base and J by 5 bases. This CDR3 spans 15 amino acids. The germline gives CDR1 SEHNR, CDR2 FQNEAQ (reference sequence). The CDR3, as DNA: TGTGCCAGCAGCTTAGTTGCGGGGGGGCCTGAGACCCAGTACTTC. Translating gives CASSLVAGGPETQYF.

J is TRBJ1-1 and V is TRBV4-3; D uncertain. The CDR3 totals 15 residues. Germline V gene sequence: CDR1 LGHNA, CDR2 YSLEER. V was trimmed by 1 base and J by 0 bases, leaving 9 bases between them. CDR3 sequence reads: CASSQVATMNTEAFF. The CDR3 nucleotides are TGCGCCAGCAGCCAAGTCGCCACCATGAACACTGAAGCTTTCTTT.

The CDR3 DNA reads as TGTGCCTGGAGTATGCTAGCCGGCACCGGGGAGCTGTTTTTT. Its protein is CAWSMLAGTGELFF. The V gene is TRBV30, the J gene TRBJ2-2; possible D gene TRBD2, 5 bases. Germline V CDR1 and CDR2: GTSNPN, SVGIG (reference sequence). Trimming left V 2 bases short and J 4 bases short, with 11 bases between. The CDR3 totals 14 residues.

The chain couples TRBV12-3 or TRBV12-4 to TRBJ2-7, with D perhaps matching TRBD1 (5 bases). This CDR3 is 12 amino acids long. Deletions cut 5 bases from V and 6 bases from J, with 11 bases between. The CDR3 nucleotides are TGTGCCAGCAGTCGACAGACCCTCGAGCAGTACTTC. Amino acids: CASSRQTLEQYF.